What follows are 8 T cell receptor beta chains derived from one specimen sequenced in a study of blood T cell repertoires in COVID-19. Libraries were prepared by immunoSEQ multiplex PCR; TCRdb keeps only in-frame clonotypes and omits some of them. The sample shows 250,000 to 350,000 clones, 90% of them seen only once. What was sequenced was PBMCs or T cells enriched from blood (not recorded which). The origin of the receptors is a man in his sixties who had recovered from COVID-19.

This chain links TRBV9 with TRBJ2-7; D is possibly TRBD1 (6 bases). The ends were cut back, 3 bases at V and 6 bases at J, with 16 bases in the middle. Germline CDR1 reads SGDLS; CDR2 reads YYNGEE. The CDR3 covers 14 residues. CDR3 in amino acids: CASSAHREFGEQYF. As DNA, the CDR3 is TGTGCCAGCAGCGCACACAGGGAATTCGGCGAGCAGTACTTC.

V usage is TRBV28 and J usage is TRBJ2-5, with D hard to call. Germline-derived CDR1 and CDR2 are MDHEN and SYDVKM. The CDR3 is made up of 16 amino acids. The V and J ends lost 5 bases and 4 bases respectively, with 20 bases between them. The CDR3 DNA sequence: TGTGCCAGCAGTACCCTGAAAGGCAGGCTGATAGAGACCCAGTACTTC. The encoded protein is CASSTLKGRLIETQYF.

The CDR3 region is CASSVGLAGAVGELFF. The CDR3 coding sequence is TGTGCCAGCAGCGTAGGACTAGCGGGTGCTGTGGGGGAGCTGTTTTTT. The V call is TRBV9, the J call TRBJ2-2, with 10 bases that match TRBD2. The CDR3 is 16 residues long. V lost 0 bases to trimming and J lost 8 bases; unmatched junction nucleotides: 7. CDR1 SGDLS and CDR2 YYNGEE come from the germline V gene.

The chain employs TRBV24-1 and TRBJ2-3, with 9 positions matching TRBD2. Germline CDR1 is KGHDR and CDR2 is SFDVKD. The CDR3 has 15 residues. Trimming at V came to 2 bases and at J to 10 bases, leaving 9 bases not matched to a gene. DNA of the CDR3: TGTGCCACCAGTGATTCGAAGGGGACTAGCCAGGCGCAGTATTTT. It encodes CATSDSKGTSQAQYF.

Points on this clone: A junction boundary mismatches the germline segment, possibly from a read error. This chain joins TRBV4-1 and TRBJ1-5; 9 bases agree with TRBD1. Germline V CDR1 and CDR2: MGHRA, YSYEKL. The CDR3 extends over 16 amino acids. This CDR3 is CASSQVGQGSNQPQHF. CDR3 nucleotides: TGCGCCAGCAGTCAAGTGGGACAGGGAAGCAATCAGCCCCAGCATTTT.

The gene calls are TRBV5-1 and TRBJ2-7; D possibly corresponds to TRBD2 (5 bases). The V and J ends lost 2 bases and 3 bases respectively, with 9 bases between them. From germline, CDR1 is SGHRS and CDR2 YFSETQ. CDR3 length equals 13 residues. CDR3 sequence reads: CASSLLRDYEQYF. The CDR3 DNA reads as TGCGCCAGCAGCTTACTTCGGGACTACGAGCAGTACTTC.

V is TRBV4-2 and J is TRBJ2-7; 10 bases match TRBD1. This CDR3 region has 16 residues. Per the germline V gene, CDR1 is LGHNA and CDR2 is YNFKEQ. After removal of 0 bases from V and 6 bases from J, the junction contained 8 bases not matched to a gene. CDR3 in DNA: TGTGCCAGCAGCCAAGAATCCGGGACAGGGGATTCCGAGCAGTACTTC. Encoded protein: CASSQESGTGDSEQYF.

The chain employs TRBV28 and TRBJ1-1; D possibly corresponds to TRBD1 (5 bases). Germline V lookup: CDR1 MDHEN, CDR2 SYDVKM. CDR3 length equals 13 residues. Trimming pared 3 bases from V and 8 bases from J, leaving 13 bases between. The CDR3 nucleotides are TGTGCCAGCAGTTTTACACCAGGGTCGGAAGCTTTCTTT. Its translation is CASSFTPGSEAFF.